This record looks at one T cell receptor (beta chain) sequence and its context. The target antigen is unknown. TCRdb's copy holds only in-frame clones and misses some; the assay was immunoSEQ multiplex PCR. This table holds under 550,000 clones, 70% to 90% found once. This record comes from a study of Ad26.COV2.S vaccination and SARS-CoV-2 variants. Turning to the study itself: By the intramuscular route, Ad26.COV2.S was given once, or twice 56 days apart.

General observations from the study: Following vaccination, spike-specific CD8+ and CD4+ T cell responses reportedly exhibited substantial breadth.

The CDR3 sequence is 13 residues long. Per the germline V gene, CDR1 is LGHDT and CDR2 is YNNKEL (reference sequence). Trimming cost V 3 bases and J 4 bases, with 6 bases left between them. Treatment here: around 19 received Ad26.COV2.S at low or high dose, single or two shots; roughly five received placebo; per-sample allocation not given. It was on day 63 after the first vaccine or placebo injection that samples were taken. The chain employs TRBV3-1 (or the pseudogene TRBV3-2) and TRBJ1-4, with D unclear. The receptor was derived from a person between 18 and 65 years old who received the Ad26.COV2.S COVID-19 vaccine or a placebo. This specimen consisted of peripheral blood, obtained in a trial of Ad26.COV2.S vaccine versus placebo. The CDR3, as DNA: TGTGCCAGCAGCCAGGTCAATAATGAAAAACTGTTTTTT. It yields the protein CASSQVNNEKLFF.